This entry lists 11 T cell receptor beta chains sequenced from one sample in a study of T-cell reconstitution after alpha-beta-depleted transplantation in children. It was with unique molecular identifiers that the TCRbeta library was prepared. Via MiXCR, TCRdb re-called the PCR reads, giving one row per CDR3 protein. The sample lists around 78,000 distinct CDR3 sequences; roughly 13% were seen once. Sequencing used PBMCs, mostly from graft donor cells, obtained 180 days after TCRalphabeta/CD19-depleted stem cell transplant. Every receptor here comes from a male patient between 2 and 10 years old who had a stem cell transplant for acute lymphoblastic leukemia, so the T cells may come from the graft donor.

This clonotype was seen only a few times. CDR3 in amino acids: CASRTGTGDADYGYTF. The CDR3 nucleotides are TGCGCCAGCAGGACCGGGACAGGGGATGCTGACTATGGCTACACCTTC. This sequence joins TRBV5-1 and TRBJ1-2; 10 bases align to TRBD1. Germline lookup yields CDR1 SGHRS and CDR2 YFSETQ. This CDR3 contains 16 residues. V dropped 5 bases and J dropped 3; count of bases not matched to a gene: 10.

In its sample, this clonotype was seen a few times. DNA of the CDR3: TGTGCCAGCAGCGTTTGGGGGGGCGAGACCCAGTACTTC. Encoded protein: CASSVWGGETQYF. V usage is TRBV9 and J usage is TRBJ2-5; D might be TRBD2 (7 bases). The CDR3 loop spans 13 amino acids. V was trimmed by 2 bases and J by 5 bases, leaving 10 bases between them. Per germline, CDR1 SGDLS and CDR2 YYNGEE.

The CDR3 region is CASSLAYLAGAYEQYF. The CDR3 DNA reads TGTGCCAGCAGTTTAGCTTATCTAGCGGGAGCCTACGAGCAGTACTTC. The chain combines TRBV12-3 or TRBV12-4 with TRBJ2-7; 10 bases agree with TRBD2. The CDR3 has 16 residues. V lost 0 bases and J lost 2; bases outside the gene matches: 4.

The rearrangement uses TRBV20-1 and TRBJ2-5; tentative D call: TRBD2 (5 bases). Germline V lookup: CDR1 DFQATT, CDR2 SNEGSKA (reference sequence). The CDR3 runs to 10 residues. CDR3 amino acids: CSPRGETQYF. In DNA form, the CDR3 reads TGCAGCCCACGGGGAGAGACCCAGTACTTC.

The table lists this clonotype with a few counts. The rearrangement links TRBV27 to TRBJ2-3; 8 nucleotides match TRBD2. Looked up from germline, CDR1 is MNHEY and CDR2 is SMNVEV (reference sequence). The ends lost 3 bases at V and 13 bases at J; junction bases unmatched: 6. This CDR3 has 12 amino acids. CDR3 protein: CASSFIAGREYF. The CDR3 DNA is TGTGCCAGCAGTTTTATAGCGGGGAGGGAGTATTTT.

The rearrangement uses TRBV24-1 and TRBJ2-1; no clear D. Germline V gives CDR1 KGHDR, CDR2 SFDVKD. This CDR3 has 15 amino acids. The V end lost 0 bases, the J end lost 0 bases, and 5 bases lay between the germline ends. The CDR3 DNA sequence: TGTGCCACCAGTGATTTGACCGGCTCCTACAATGAGCAGTTCTTC. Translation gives CATSDLTGSYNEQFF.

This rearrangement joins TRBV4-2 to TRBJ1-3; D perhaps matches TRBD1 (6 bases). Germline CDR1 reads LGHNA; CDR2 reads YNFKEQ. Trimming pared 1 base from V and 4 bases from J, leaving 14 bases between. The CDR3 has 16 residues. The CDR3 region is CASSQVQGGSGNTIYF. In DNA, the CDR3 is TGTGCCAGCAGCCAAGTACAGGGAGGTTCCGGAAACACCATATATTTT.

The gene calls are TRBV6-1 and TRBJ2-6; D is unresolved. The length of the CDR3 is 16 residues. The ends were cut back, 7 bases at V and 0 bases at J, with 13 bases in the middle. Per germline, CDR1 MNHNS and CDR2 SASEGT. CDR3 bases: TGTGCCAGCACCAGTAAAGTCTTCTCTGGGGCCAACGTCCTGACTTTC. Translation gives CASTSKVFSGANVLTF.

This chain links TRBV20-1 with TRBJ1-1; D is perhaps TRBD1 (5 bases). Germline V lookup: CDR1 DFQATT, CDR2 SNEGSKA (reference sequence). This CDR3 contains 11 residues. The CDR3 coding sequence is TGCAGGGGGCCTAGGGGCACTGAAGCTTTCTTT. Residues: CRGPRGTEAFF.

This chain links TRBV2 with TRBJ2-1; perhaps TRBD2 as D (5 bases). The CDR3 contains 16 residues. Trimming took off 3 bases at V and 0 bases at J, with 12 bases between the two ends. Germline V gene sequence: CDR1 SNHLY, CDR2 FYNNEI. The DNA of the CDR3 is TGTGCCAGCAGTGAGATAGCGAGGGCCTCCTACAATGAGCAGTTCTTC. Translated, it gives CASSEIARASYNEQFF.

CDR3 nucleotide sequence: TGCAGTGCTAGAATAGGGGGGGGCAATTCACCCCTCCACTTT. It specifies CSARIGGGNSPLHF. The chain uses TRBV20-1 and TRBJ1-6; weak D call: TRBD1 (6 bases). Per the germline V gene, CDR1 is DFQATT and CDR2 is SNEGSKA (reference sequence). CDR3 length: 14 residues. V lost 2 bases to trimming and J lost 7 bases, with 12 bases between them.